This entry lists 29 T cell receptor beta chains sequenced from one sample in a study of shared clonotypes between healthy human individuals (dated by TCRdb to 2018 to 2021). Receptor amplification or capture employed the immunoSEQ multiplex PCR assay. The table was pulled from immuneACCESS by TCRdb, which kept in-frame rearrangements only. Such tables lose some clones; where checked, under half of the loss comes from unresolved V genes, and the rest has no known cause. For this sample there are roughly 480,000 clones; around 79% appear just once. 10% to 15% of the sample lies in the top ten. The sample consisted of PBMCs. Receptor source: a middle-aged woman in good health. Some clones in this sample may be carry-over from other donors' samples.

The V and J genes are TRBV28 and TRBJ2-7, with D unclear. The CDR3 consists of 14 residues. V lost 6 bases and J 2 bases, leaving 14 bases between the germline ends. Germline V lookup: CDR1 MDHEN, CDR2 SYDVKM. CDR3 sequence: CASRSPSKAYEQYF. The DNA for the CDR3 is TGTGCCAGCAGGTCTCCCAGCAAAGCCTACGAGCAGTACTTC.

In its sample, this clone was seen many times. This specimen includes other DNA sequences encoding the same CDR3. This chain connects TRBV5-1 to TRBJ2-1; a weak D match, TRBD1 (5 bases). V gave up 1 base and J gave up 0 bases, with 8 bases separating them. This CDR3 comprises 15 residues. The germline gives CDR1 SGHRS, CDR2 YFSETQ. CDR3 sequence (DNA): TGCGCCAGCAGCTTGCAGGGTAGCTCCTACAATGAGCAGTTCTTC. As protein: CASSLQGSSYNEQFF.

The V gene is TRBV11-2, the J gene TRBJ1-5, with 9 bases fitting TRBD1. Germline-derived CDR1 and CDR2 are SGHAT and FQNNGV. CDR3 length: 14 amino acids. J was trimmed by 7 bases and V by 6 bases; bases with no gene match: 7. The DNA for the CDR3 is TGTGCCAGCAGTGTGGACAGGGGAGACCAGCCCCAGCATTTT. Its protein product is CASSVDRGDQPQHF.

There are a few counts of this clone. V gene TRBV21-1 combines with J gene TRBJ1-2. TRBV21-1 is a pseudogene locus. The CDR3 contains 15 residues. The CDR3 here is CASTTGGNINYGYTF. CDR3 in DNA: TGTGCCAGCACCACAGGAGGAAATATTAACTATGGCTACACCTTC.

As for this clone: This sample also contains other DNA sequences that code for the same CDR3. The chain recombines TRBV27 with TRBJ1-2, with D unclear. CDR3 length equals 13 residues. Germline CDR1 reads MNHEY; CDR2 reads SMNVEV (reference sequence). V lost 0 bases, J lost 0 bases, and 2 bases lay in between. The CDR3 DNA follows: TGTGCCAGCAGTTTATCCGCTAACTATGGCTACACCTTC. Residues: CASSLSANYGYTF.

The chain joins TRBV5-6 to TRBJ2-5; TRBD1 matches 7 bases. Germline CDR1 is SGHDT and CDR2 is YYEEEE. The CDR3 runs 15 residues. V shed 4 bases and J 4 bases; nucleotides not matched to a gene: 10. The CDR3 sequence: CASSIVRDRTETQYF. The CDR3 nucleotides read TGTGCCAGCAGCATTGTCCGGGACAGAACAGAGACCCAGTACTTC.

This clone was detected only once. The gene calls are TRBV10-3 and TRBJ2-1, with TRBD2 matching over 13 bases. Germline loops: CDR1 ENHRY, CDR2 SYGVKD. J was trimmed by 5 bases and V by 0 bases; bases with no gene match: 1. The CDR3 contains 16 residues. CDR3 DNA sequence: TGTGCCATCAGTGAGTCGGGACTAGCGGGACACAATGAGCAGTTCTTC. This sequence encodes CAISESGLAGHNEQFF.

The chain couples TRBV6-4 to TRBJ2-1; D uncertain. CDR3 size: 16 residues. The germline V gene has CDR1 MRHNA and CDR2 SNTAGT. Trimming shortened V by 2 bases and J by 0 bases, and 11 bases separated the two germline ends. The CDR3: CASSDESFGSYNEQFF. In nucleotides, the CDR3 is TGTGCCAGCAGTGACGAGTCCTTCGGCTCCTACAATGAGCAGTTCTTC.

The chain links TRBV30 to TRBJ2-5, with 8 bases that match TRBD2. Germline assignment: CDR1 GTSNPN and CDR2 SVGIG (reference sequence). The CDR3 extends over 15 amino acids. V trimming: 3 bases; J trimming: 1 base; junction bases outside the gene matches: 7. CDR3 DNA: TGTGCCTGGAGAGGGGGACTAGGGGCCCAAGAGACCCAGTACTTC. Translation gives CAWRGGLGAQETQYF.

The chain is built from TRBV9 and TRBJ1-4; D not certain. The length of the CDR3 is 16 residues. Germline V lookup: CDR1 SGDLS, CDR2 YYNGEE. The V end was cut by 0 bases, the J end by 8 bases, with 17 bases between. CDR3 in amino acids: CASSVGGTLVWEKLFF. CDR3 nucleotide sequence: TGTGCCAGCAGCGTAGGAGGCACCTTGGTTTGGGAAAAACTGTTTTTT. Filled out from reference TRBV9 and TRBJ1-4, the complete variable domain reads DSGVTQTPKHLITATGQRVTLRCSPRSGDLSVYWYQQSLDQGLQFLIQYYNGEERAKGNILERFSAQQFPDLHSELNLSSLELGDSALYFCASSVGGTLVWEKLFFGSGTQLSVL.

The chain has TRBV7-6 and TRBJ2-5; D ambiguous. V was shortened by 3 bases and J by 3 bases, with 5 bases between the two germline ends. This CDR3 has 12 residues. Germline V gene sequence: CDR1 SGHVS, CDR2 FNYEAQ. DNA for the CDR3: TGTGCCAGCAGCTTGGTTGAAGAGACCCAGTACTTC. As protein: CASSLVEETQYF.

The chain uses TRBV5-6 and TRBJ2-4; TRBD1 is a possible D gene (6 bases). In germline, CDR1 is SGHDT, CDR2 YYEEEE. Trimming cost V 4 bases and J 1 base, with 18 bases left between them. The CDR3 consists of 17 residues. The CDR3 loop reads CASSLGQFQGAKNIQYF. CDR3 bases: TGTGCCAGCAGCCTTGGACAGTTCCAGGGGGCCAAAAACATTCAGTACTTC.

This clone was seen a single time. The chain couples TRBV11-2 to TRBJ1-2, with D tentatively TRBD1 (6 bases). CDR1 and CDR2 from the germline V gene are SGHAT and FQNNGV. V was pared by 3 bases and J by 2 bases, with 16 bases between. There are 16 residues in the CDR3. The CDR3 sequence is CASSLVLGARNYGYTF. In DNA form, the CDR3 reads TGTGCCAGCAGCTTGGTGCTGGGGGCGAGGAACTATGGCTACACCTTC.

The chain recombines TRBV28 with TRBJ2-1; the match to TRBD2 covers 11 bases. The germline CDR1 and CDR2 sequences are MDHEN and SYDVKM. The V gene end was trimmed by 4 bases and the J gene end by 4 bases; junction bases not matched to a gene: 6. This CDR3 contains 16 residues. DNA of the CDR3: TGTGCCAGCAGTTCCCCACTAGCGGGAGTGTACAATGAGCAGTTCTTC. This gives the protein CASSSPLAGVYNEQFF.

This chain uses TRBV11-2 with TRBJ2-7; 9 bases align to TRBD2. This CDR3 region has 15 residues. Germline loops: CDR1 SGHAT, CDR2 FQNNGV. The junction had 8 bases not matched to a gene; V was cut back by 5 bases and J by 3 bases. The CDR3 DNA sequence: TGTGCCAGCAGCGCCGCCGGCGGGGGGGGCTACGAGCAGTACTTC. Residues: CASSAAGGGGYEQYF.

This clone was counted a few times. V is TRBV4-2 and J is TRBJ1-5; D gene unclear. The CDR3 is 17 amino acids. The V end was cut by 0 bases, the J end by 5 bases, with 17 bases between. Germline V lookup: CDR1 LGHNA, CDR2 YNFKEQ. The CDR3 nucleotides are TGTGCCAGCAGCCAAGATTTAGGTATGGGTTCTTATCAGCCCCAGCATTTT. This sequence encodes CASSQDLGMGSYQPQHF.

The chain uses TRBV6-1 and TRBJ2-1; D possibly corresponds to TRBD1 (5 bases). Germline V gene data show CDR1 as MNHNS and CDR2 as SASEGT. CDR3 length: 13 amino acids. Trimming left V 6 bases short and J 0 bases short, with 6 bases between. This chain's CDR3 is CASRQGSYNEQFF. CDR3 in DNA: TGTGCCAGCAGGCAGGGCTCCTACAATGAGCAGTTCTTC.

Points on this clone: Other DNA sequences in this specimen translate into the identical CDR3. The gene calls are TRBV28 and TRBJ1-4; 8 bases agree with TRBD1. This CDR3 region has 14 residues. Germline trimming cut 9 bases from V and 6 bases from J; bases unmatched to any gene: 9. Germline loops: CDR1 MDHEN, CDR2 SYDVKM. CDR3 DNA: TGTGCCAGTAGACTACAGGGGGACGATGAAAAACTGTTTTTT. It is translated as CASRLQGDDEKLFF.

This clone was detected once. The genes are TRBV4-2 and TRBJ1-1, with D unresolved. This CDR3 is built from 14 residues. The V end lost 6 bases, the J end lost 3 bases, and 14 bases lay between the germline ends. The germline CDR1 and CDR2 sequences are LGHNA and YNFKEQ. CDR3 amino acids: CASRVFLGHTEAFF. The CDR3 nucleotides read TGTGCCAGCAGAGTCTTCCTGGGTCACACTGAAGCTTTCTTT.

V is TRBV4-2 and J is TRBJ2-3; D remains ambiguous. Germline values: CDR1 LGHNA, CDR2 YNFKEQ. V lost 1 base, J lost 1 base, and 6 bases lay in between. The CDR3 loop spans 14 amino acids. CDR3 region: CASSQGARTDTQYF. CDR3 sequence (DNA): TGTGCCAGCAGCCAAGGAGCGCGCACAGATACGCAGTATTTT.

In this sample, this clone turned up once. The gene calls are TRBV4-2 and TRBJ1-5, with 12 bases that match TRBD1. This CDR3 comprises 17 residues. The germline CDR1 and CDR2 sequences are LGHNA and YNFKEQ. The ends lost 4 bases at V and 4 bases at J; junction bases unmatched: 8. The CDR3 DNA reads TGTGCCAGCAGCCCGGGACAGGGGGCAGGGGGGAATCAGCCCCAGCATTTT. Translating gives CASSPGQGAGGNQPQHF.

The chain couples TRBV19 to TRBJ2-5; D may be TRBD1 (5 bases). CDR1 and CDR2 from the germline V gene are LNHDA and SQIVND (reference sequence). The CDR3 loop spans 14 amino acids. The V end was cut by 5 bases, the J end by 5 bases, with 15 bases between. The CDR3 region is CASSPNSQVETQYF. The CDR3 region has the DNA TGTGCCAGTAGTCCCAATTCACAGGTGGAGACCCAGTACTTC.

The rearrangement uses TRBV28 and TRBJ1-5; D remains ambiguous. The CDR3 runs 16 residues. V lost 3 bases to trimming and J lost 2 bases, with 14 bases between them. Germline lookup yields CDR1 MDHEN and CDR2 SYDVKM. CDR3 nucleotides: TGTGCCAGCAGTTTGGTTGGCTCCTTTGGCAATCAGCCCCAGCATTTT. Its protein product is CASSLVGSFGNQPQHF.

The gene calls are TRBV28 and TRBJ2-7; the match to TRBD2 covers 7 bases. The CDR3 length is 15 residues. CDR1 is MDHEN, CDR2 SYDVKM, per germline. The V segment lost 4 bases and the J segment 5 bases; nucleotides outside the gene matches: 11. CDR3 in DNA: TGTGCCAGCAGTTATACCCCTGGCGGGAGAAACGAGCAGTACTTC. Translated: CASSYTPGGRNEQYF.

The chain carries TRBV30 and TRBJ1-5; TRBD1 might be the D (5 bases). This CDR3 has 15 residues. Germline CDR1 reads GTSNPN; CDR2 reads SVGIG (reference sequence). Trimming removed 2 bases from V and 3 bases from J, with 14 bases in between. The CDR3 DNA reads as TGTGCCTGGAGTACCGGGGGATACTCCAATCAGCCCCAGCATTTT. The encoded protein is CAWSTGGYSNQPQHF.

This clone appeared once. The chain has TRBV6-6 and TRBJ2-1; 9 nucleotides match TRBD1. With 5 bases clipped from V and 12 bases from J, the junction kept 8 bases outside the gene matches. Germline loops: CDR1 MNHNY, CDR2 SVGAGI (reference sequence). The length of the CDR3 is 13 residues. The CDR3 nucleotides are TGTGCCAGCAGTACAACAGGGGGCGGAATGCAGTTCTTC. Its protein is CASSTTGGGMQFF.

The J gene is TRBJ2-1, the V gene TRBV7-2, with D possibly TRBD2 on 6 matching bases. The germline V and J ends were trimmed by 8 bases and 8 bases, with 22 bases remaining between them. The CDR3 totals 15 residues. Germline V gene lookup returns CDR1 SGHTA and CDR2 FQGNSA. The DNA of the CDR3 is TGTGCCAGCGGCAGAGTACTCGGGGGTGTGGATGAGCAGTTCTTC. Amino acids: CASGRVLGGVDEQFF.

CDR3 DNA sequence: TGTGCCAGCAGCTCAGGCAAGGGCGGGACAGGAGGTTATGGCTACACCTTC. Protein sequence: CASSSGKGGTGGYGYTF. The chain couples TRBV9 to TRBJ1-2; 8 bases fit TRBD1. This CDR3 has 17 amino acids. V trimming: 4 bases; J trimming: 5 bases; junction bases outside the gene matches: 16. Germline V gives CDR1 SGDLS, CDR2 YYNGEE.

The V and J genes are TRBV7-2 and TRBJ1-5, with 9 positions matching TRBD1. Germline lookup yields CDR1 SGHTA and CDR2 FQGNSA. This CDR3 comprises 15 residues. V lost 6 bases, J lost 5 bases, and 8 bases stayed unmatched. The CDR3 DNA reads as TGTGCCAGCAGTTCCCGGACAGGGGCGGATCAGCCCCAGCATTTT. Its translation is CASSSRTGADQPQHF.